This T cell receptor (beta chain) is from a study of cytomegalovirus exposure and HLA in healthy donors. The PCR used 60 Vbeta and 13 Jbeta primers. The repertoire was sequenced with immunoSEQ multiplex PCR; TCRdb's copy has only in-frame clones and lacks some. The table shows roughly 98,000 clones, with approximately 65% occurring only once. This clone was counted a few times. CDR1 and CDR2 from the germline V gene are MNHEY and SVGAGI. The V end was cut by 5 bases, the J end by 0 bases, with 11 bases between. The CDR3 length is 15 residues. The sequence came from a woman aged 25 to 45 in good health and CMV-seropositive. Sequenced input: PBMCs. The V call is TRBV6-5, the J call TRBJ1-5; D unresolved. The CDR3 region is CASSSGLYSNQPQHF. Here the CDR3 DNA reads TGTGCCAGCAGTAGCGGACTATATAGCAATCAGCCCCAGCATTTT.